Below are 16 T cell receptor beta chains sequenced from a single sample in a study of CD8+ T cells in alopecia areata. Stated treatment: oral pan-JAK inhibitor, 5-10 mg twice daily. Reverse transcribed after extraction, RNA yielded cDNA as the sequencing template. The data were produced by immunoSEQ multiplex PCR, yet TCRdb's version contains in-frame clones alone and is incomplete. This sample has some 150,000 clones; less than 75% occur once, and the top ten carry more than 15%. Sequencing used CD4+ T cells sorted from blood, obtained between weeks 55 and 65, from a patient treated with tofacitinib. These receptors were obtained from a human donor with alopecia areata.

The J gene is TRBJ1-2, the V gene TRBV20-1; TRBD1 matches at 7 bases. The length of the CDR3 is 11 residues. CDR1 and CDR2 from the germline V gene are DFQATT and SNEGSKA (reference sequence). V dropped 6 bases and J dropped 8; count of bases not matched to a gene: 6. The CDR3: CSAKTGQGYTF. The CDR3, as DNA: TGCAGTGCCAAGACAGGGCAGGGCTACACCTTC.

This clone was observed a few times. This sequence joins TRBV5-5 and TRBJ2-7; D is undetermined. Germline values: CDR1 SGHKS, CDR2 YYEKEE (reference sequence). Trimming took off 1 base at V and 4 bases at J, with 12 bases between the two ends. CDR3 length: 14 amino acids. CDR3 bases: TGTGCCAGCAGCTTGCGGTTGGCCTCTTACGAGCAGTACTTC. Its protein is CASSLRLASYEQYF.

This CDR3 is CASSQGGGYNSPLHF. CDR3 nucleotide sequence: TGCGCCAGCAGCCAAGGGGGGGGCTATAATTCACCCCTCCACTTT. The chain couples TRBV4-1 to TRBJ1-6, with D maybe TRBD1 (5 bases). In germline, CDR1 is MGHRA, CDR2 YSYEKL. Trimming cost V 1 base and J 3 bases, with 7 bases left between them. The CDR3 has 15 amino acids.

The chain uses TRBV19 and TRBJ1-2, with TRBD1 matching over 9 bases. The CDR3 has 14 amino acids. V lost 6 bases and J lost 4; bases outside the gene matches: 6. Germline-derived CDR1 and CDR2 are LNHDA and SQIVND (reference sequence). CDR3 sequence: CASRGQGAGYGYTF. The CDR3 DNA is TGTGCCAGTAGGGGACAGGGTGCGGGCTATGGCTACACCTTC.

CDR3 coding DNA: TGTGCCAGCAGTGACTACGGTCCTATGAACACTGAAGCTTTCTTT. Protein product: CASSDYGPMNTEAFF. The genes are TRBV6-1 and TRBJ1-1; unclear D gene. The V gene's germline CDR1 is MNHNS and CDR2 SASEGT. V lost 3 bases and J lost 0, with 11 bases in between. This CDR3 region has 15 residues.

This clone was detected once. The rearrangement joins TRBV14 to TRBJ2-3, with D tentatively TRBD2 (6 bases). The CDR3 covers 16 residues. Germline V gives CDR1 SGHDN, CDR2 FVKESK. V was shortened by 3 bases and J by 2 bases, with 15 bases between the two germline ends. Here the CDR3 reads CASSHRSAGITDTQYF. The CDR3, as DNA: TGTGCCAGCAGCCATCGCTCCGCGGGGATCACAGATACGCAGTATTTT.

This chain uses TRBV14 with TRBJ2-1; 8 nucleotides line up with TRBD1. The CDR3 is 15 residues long. Trimming removed 6 bases from V and 0 bases from J; junction bases left unmatched: 4. Germline V lookup: CDR1 SGHDN, CDR2 FVKESK. CDR3 amino acids: CASSTTGGSYNEQFF. Here the CDR3 DNA reads TGTGCCAGCAGTACCACAGGGGGCTCCTACAATGAGCAGTTCTTC.

The chain combines TRBV5-6 with TRBJ1-6; D possibly corresponds to TRBD1 (6 bases). Trimming cost V 3 bases and J 13 bases, with 20 bases left between them. The CDR3 spans 15 residues. The germline V gene encodes CDR1 SGHDT and CDR2 YYEEEE. CDR3 sequence (DNA): TGTGCCAGCAGCTATACAGGGAGGTCAGTGTCCCCCCTCCACTTT. Protein: CASSYTGRSVSPLHF.

The chain carries TRBV29-1 and TRBJ2-5, with 12 bases fitting TRBD1. Germline CDR1 SQVTM, CDR2 ANQGSEA. The V segment lost 6 bases and the J segment 2 bases; nucleotides outside the gene matches: 13. This CDR3 spans 17 amino acids. CDR3 protein: CSVRRDRGHLVQETQYF. The CDR3 DNA reads as TGCAGCGTGCGGCGGGACAGGGGGCACCTGGTTCAAGAGACCCAGTACTTC.

This clone was seen at least ten times. The chain couples TRBV15 to TRBJ1-5; a possible D gene is TRBD1 (5 bases). V lost 3 bases to trimming and J lost 3 bases, with 12 bases between them. Germline V gene data show CDR1 as LNHNV and CDR2 as YYDKDF (reference sequence). The CDR3 has 15 residues. The DNA for the CDR3 is TGTGCCACCAGCAGTGACCCCGGGACCAATCAGCCCCAGCATTTT. The encoded protein is CATSSDPGTNQPQHF.

V usage is TRBV4-1 and J usage is TRBJ2-3; D is uncertain. Germline assignment: CDR1 MGHRA and CDR2 YSYEKL. Trimming pared 3 bases from V and 1 base from J, leaving 11 bases between. The CDR3 spans 15 residues. The CDR3 coding sequence is TGCGCCAGCAGCCAGATCGTCGGACGCACAGATACGCAGTATTTT. This encodes CASSQIVGRTDTQYF.

This rearrangement joins TRBV23-1 to TRBJ1-5; D uncertain. Being an ORF, TRBV23-1 has a function that is uncertain. CDR3 length: 15 amino acids. V lost 7 bases and J lost 0, with 13 bases in between. CDR3 bases: TGCGCCAGCATAAGACCGTGCTATAGCAATCAGCCCCAGCATTTT. This translates into CASIRPCYSNQPQHF.

Concerning this clone itself: Other nucleotide sequences from this sample produce the same CDR3. The chain joins TRBV30 to TRBJ1-6, with D possibly being TRBD1 (5 bases). Deletions cut 2 bases from V and 7 bases from J, with 9 bases between. The CDR3 is 13 amino acids. Germline CDR1 GTSNPN, CDR2 SVGIG (reference sequence). The DNA of the CDR3 is TGTGCCTGGAGTACGCAGGGCAATTCACCCCTCCACTTT. Translating gives CAWSTQGNSPLHF.

This clone was seen only a few times. The chain recombines TRBV6-5 with TRBJ1-6; 7 positions match TRBD1. This CDR3 is built from 15 residues. Germline V gene sequence: CDR1 MNHEY, CDR2 SVGAGI. The V and J ends lost 2 bases and 9 bases, in that order; junction bases with no gene match: 7. The CDR3 sequence is CASSYRSGGRSPLHF. DNA of the CDR3: TGTGCCAGCAGTTACCGATCAGGGGGGCGTTCACCCCTCCACTTT.

The chain uses TRBV25-1 and TRBJ2-1; possibly TRBD2 for D (6 bases). CDR3 size: 15 residues. The ends were cut back, 8 bases at V and 7 bases at J, with 21 bases in the middle. Germline V gene data show CDR1 as MGHDK and CDR2 as SYGVNS. The DNA of the CDR3 is TGTGCCAGCCGCGGGGATGGAGGGGCGGGGAATGAGCAGTTCTTC. Its protein product is CASRGDGGAGNEQFF.

The CDR3 DNA is TGTGCCAGCAGTGACCGGGACAGCCATGGAAACACCATATATTTT. This translates into CASSDRDSHGNTIYF. This sequence joins TRBV2 and TRBJ1-3, with 7 bases fitting TRBD1. With V trimmed by 3 bases and J by 3 bases, 5 bases remained unmatched. This CDR3 region has 15 residues. Germline lookup yields CDR1 SNHLY and CDR2 FYNNEI.